This T cell receptor beta chain comes out of a study of T cell repertoires in cytomegalovirus infection. Overall study: As its CMV epitopes, the study selected recently identified HLA-C-restricted and well-studied HLA-B-restricted targets. Shared public TCR beta signatures pointed to both CMV infection and a matching HLA type.

The CDR3 sequence is 18 residues long. Trimming left V 3 bases short and J 3 bases short, with 21 bases between. Germline assignment: CDR1 SGHTA and CDR2 FQGNSA. This clonotype appeared a few times. Its antigen is undetermined. TCRdb itself ran the reads through MiXCR, one entry per CDR3 protein. The repertoire holds about 360,000 distinct CDR3 sequences, with roughly 34% as singletons. Overall study results and limits: The cumulative frequency of public TCR beta families identified carriers of CMV plus the relevant HLA. The study found HLA-C-restricted CMV-specific TCR beta clonotypes dominating the ex vivo response.

The source material was cultured PBMCs, sampled from culture after CMV antigen stimulation. This receptor was identified in a human donor in good health (CMV status not recorded). Some clones in this sample may be carry-over from other donors' samples. The chain joins TRBV7-2 to TRBJ1-5; D is unclear. CDR3 DNA sequence: TGTGCCAGCAGCTTTTACTATTCAGAACCGACCTTCAATCAGCCCCAGCATTTT. Amino acids: CASSFYYSEPTFNQPQHF.